Following are 23 T cell receptor beta chains from one sample sequenced in a study of Ad26.COV2.S vaccination and SARS-CoV-2 variants. The treatment was: approximately 18 received Ad26.COV2.S at low or high dose, single or two shots; roughly five received placebo; per-sample allocation not given. Collection of samples fell on day 63 after the first vaccine or placebo injection. Measured with immunoSEQ multiplex PCR; TCRdb has only the in-frame clones, and not every one. The repertoire holds some 320,000 clones, with 70% to 90% as singletons. The sequencing here drew on peripheral blood, taken in a trial of Ad26.COV2.S vaccine versus placebo. The source is a person aged 18-65 years who received the Ad26.COV2.S COVID-19 vaccine or a placebo.

J is TRBJ1-2 and V is TRBV29-1, with 7 positions matching TRBD1. Trimming took 8 bases from V and 4 from J; bases not matched to a gene: 7. CDR1 is SQVTM, CDR2 ANQGSEA, per germline. The CDR3 is made up of 12 amino acids. The CDR3 here is CSTDRAAYGYTF. The CDR3 DNA is TGCAGCACAGACAGGGCCGCCTATGGCTACACCTTC.

The chain links TRBV6-6 to TRBJ1-1; D possibly corresponds to TRBD1 (5 bases). Germline CDR1 MNHNY, CDR2 SVGAGI (reference sequence). This CDR3 contains 14 residues. Trimming took 6 bases from V and 1 from J, leaving 12 bases between them. The CDR3 nucleotides are TGTGCCAGCAGAAGGGGAGGGCGGAACACTGAAGCTTTCTTT. Protein product: CASRRGGRNTEAFF.

The chain combines TRBV25-1 with TRBJ1-2; D unresolved. Germline assignment: CDR1 MGHDK and CDR2 SYGVNS. The CDR3 runs to 14 residues. Trimming removed 3 bases at V and 0 bases at J, with 8 bases between. CDR3 bases: TGTGCCAGCAGTGAGGCAGGAGCTAACTATGGCTACACCTTC. Its translation is CASSEAGANYGYTF.

The chain couples TRBV5-4 to TRBJ2-5; weak D call: TRBD1 (5 bases). Germline V gene data show CDR1 as SGHNT and CDR2 as YYREEE (reference sequence). Trimming took off 2 bases at V and 1 base at J, with 9 bases between the two ends. This CDR3 region has 14 residues. The CDR3, as DNA: TGTGCCAGCAGCTTTGTGGGGCCCCAAGAGACCCAGTACTTC. Translated: CASSFVGPQETQYF. Full variable domain (missing parts from reference TRBV5-4 and TRBJ2-5): ETGVTQSPTHLIKTRGQQVTLRCSSQSGHNTVSWYQQALGQGPQFIFQYYREEENGRGNFPPRFSGLQFPNYSSELNVNALELDDSALYLCASSFVGPQETQYFGPGTRLLVL.

The V gene is TRBV6-2 or TRBV6-3, the J gene TRBJ2-3; the D gene could be TRBD1 or TRBD2 (5 bases each). The V end lost 0 bases, the J end lost 4 bases, and 8 bases lay between the germline ends. This CDR3 is built from 14 residues. Germline CDR1 MNHEY, CDR2 SVGEGT. Here the CDR3 reads CASSYSRGADTQYF. DNA for the CDR3: TGTGCCAGCAGTTACTCGAGAGGGGCAGATACGCAGTATTTT.

The chain combines TRBV7-9 with TRBJ1-2; D unclear. From germline, CDR1 is SEHNR and CDR2 FQNEAQ (reference sequence). Trimming stripped 4 bases from V and 1 base from J, with 13 bases between. CDR3 length equals 15 residues. The CDR3 bases are TGTGCCAGCAGCTCCCGGGTGGTCGGTAACTATGGCTACACCTTC. It translates to CASSSRVVGNYGYTF.

CDR3 protein: CASSLEGARSYNEQFF. The CDR3 DNA is TGTGCCAGCAGCTTGGAAGGGGCGCGCTCCTACAATGAGCAGTTCTTC. This rearrangement joins TRBV5-4 to TRBJ2-1, with D possibly TRBD1 on 5 matching bases. CDR1 is SGHNT and CDR2 is YYREEE in the germline V gene (reference sequence). CDR3 length: 16 amino acids. V was trimmed by 0 bases and J by 0 bases, leaving 10 bases between them.

This clone was recorded a few times. The rearrangement links TRBV5-1 to TRBJ1-2; maybe TRBD1 (6 bases). V was trimmed by 3 bases and J by 3 bases, leaving 9 bases between them. CDR3 length: 13 amino acids. Per germline, CDR1 SGHRS and CDR2 YFSETQ. This chain's CDR3 is CASSSGQHYGYTF. The CDR3 coding sequence is TGCGCCAGCAGCTCCGGACAGCACTATGGCTACACCTTC.

This chain connects TRBV5-1 to TRBJ2-7; maybe TRBD2 (6 bases). The germline gives CDR1 SGHRS, CDR2 YFSETQ. The CDR3 has 15 amino acids. Deletions cut 0 bases from V and 1 base from J, with 11 bases between. The CDR3 sequence is CASSLGGAGSYEQYF. In DNA, the CDR3 is TGCGCCAGCAGCTTGGGCGGGGCAGGTTCCTACGAGCAGTACTTC.

The chain recombines TRBV5-1 with TRBJ2-7; D assignment may be TRBD1 or TRBD2 (5 bases each). CDR1 SGHRS and CDR2 YFSETQ come from the germline V gene. V gave up 2 bases and J gave up 3 bases, with 15 bases separating them. The CDR3 totals 15 residues. The CDR3: CASSFLNGADYEQYF. The CDR3 DNA is TGCGCCAGCAGCTTTCTAAACGGGGCTGACTACGAGCAGTACTTC.

V usage is TRBV5-6 and J usage is TRBJ2-7; D not resolved. Germline CDR1 reads SGHDT; CDR2 reads YYEEEE. Trimming left V 2 bases short and J 1 base short, with 13 bases between. The CDR3 contains 15 residues. CDR3 residues: CASSLGPDPSYEQYF. The DNA of the CDR3 is TGTGCCAGCAGCTTAGGTCCAGACCCGTCCTACGAGCAGTACTTC.

The rearrangement links TRBV6-2 or TRBV6-3 to TRBJ2-1, with 9 bases lining up with TRBD2. Germline CDR1 MNHEY, CDR2 SVGEGT. The length of the CDR3 is 16 residues. After removal of 4 bases from V and 4 bases from J, the junction contained 8 bases not matched to a gene. The CDR3 here is CASSSMAGGPYNEQFF. As DNA, the CDR3 is TGTGCCAGCAGTTCCATGGCGGGGGGGCCATACAATGAGCAGTTCTTC.

The chain carries TRBV6-4 and TRBJ1-5; TRBD1 is a possible D gene (5 bases). Trimming shortened V by 5 bases and J by 3 bases, and 14 bases separated the two germline ends. Germline-derived CDR1 and CDR2 are MRHNA and SNTAGT. The CDR3 spans 15 residues. CDR3 sequence (DNA): TGTGCCAGCAGTAAAATACCGGGACTCAATCAGCCCCAGCATTTT. Translation: CASSKIPGLNQPQHF.

The count of this clone is one. The gene calls are TRBV15 and TRBJ1-1; D not certain. This CDR3 region has 12 residues. Per germline, CDR1 LNHNV and CDR2 YYDKDF (reference sequence). V was pared by 5 bases and J by 5 bases, with 9 bases between. This chain's CDR3 is CATSGYMTEAFF. As DNA, the CDR3 is TGTGCCACCAGCGGATACATGACTGAAGCTTTCTTT.

This sequence joins TRBV5-1 and TRBJ2-2; perhaps TRBD2 as D (6 bases). The CDR3 sequence is 14 residues long. Trimming cost V 9 bases and J 5 bases, with 17 bases left between them. Germline lookup yields CDR1 SGHRS and CDR2 YFSETQ. Here the CDR3 reads CATRADGGTGELFF. CDR3 nucleotides: TGCGCCACCCGAGCAGACGGGGGAACCGGGGAGCTGTTTTTT.

This chain links TRBV24-1 with TRBJ2-3; possible D gene TRBD1, 6 bases. Trimming shortened V by 4 bases and J by 2 bases, and 12 bases separated the two germline ends. Germline V gene data show CDR1 as KGHDR and CDR2 as SFDVKD. This CDR3 has 15 residues. The CDR3 is CATSDPGQSTDTQYF. CDR3 DNA: TGTGCCACCAGTGACCCGGGACAATCCACAGATACGCAGTATTTT.

The V call is TRBV4-3, the J call TRBJ2-1; 7 nucleotides match TRBD2. Germline V lookup: CDR1 LGHNA, CDR2 YSLEER. Losses at the gene ends were 0 bases for V and 0 bases for J; bases not matched to a gene: 2. The CDR3 length is 16 residues. The DNA for the CDR3 is TGCGCCAGCAGCCAAGAGGAGCGGGGCTCCTACAATGAGCAGTTCTTC. As protein: CASSQEERGSYNEQFF.

This clone was recorded only once. The V and J genes are TRBV12-3 or TRBV12-4 and TRBJ2-7; D tentatively reads TRBD1 or TRBD2 (5 bases each). This CDR3 spans 11 amino acids. V lost 5 bases and J lost 5, with 7 bases in between. The CDR3 loop reads CASSRGDEQYF. The CDR3 coding sequence is TGTGCCAGCAGTAGAGGGGACGAGCAGTACTTC.

The rearrangement joins TRBV14 to TRBJ2-7; the match to TRBD1 covers 8 bases. The junction had 2 bases not matched to a gene; V was cut back by 1 base and J by 3 bases. Germline V CDR1 and CDR2: SGHDN, FVKESK. The CDR3 extends over 14 amino acids. CDR3 amino acids: CASSQGQGNYEQYF. The CDR3 DNA reads as TGTGCCAGCAGCCAAGGACAGGGGAACTACGAGCAGTACTTC.

CDR3 loop: CASSEARSRQVSGGYTF. In nucleotides, the CDR3 is TGTGCCAGCAGTGAAGCGCGCAGCCGGCAGGTTTCTGGCGGCTACACCTTC. The chain joins TRBV6-1 to TRBJ1-2; D gene ambiguous. Germline V gives CDR1 MNHNS, CDR2 SASEGT. The CDR3 is 17 residues long. V was clipped by 0 bases and J by 8 bases, with 22 bases between them.

The rearrangement uses TRBV20-1 and TRBJ2-1, with 8 bases that match TRBD1. The CDR3 spans 13 residues. The germline V gene encodes CDR1 DFQATT and CDR2 SNEGSKA (reference sequence). Trimming at V came to 7 bases and at J to 5 bases, leaving 7 bases not matched to a gene. The CDR3 DNA is TGCAGTGTTAGTCGGGACAGGAACAATGAGCAGTTCTTC. This codes for CSVSRDRNNEQFF.

J is TRBJ1-3 and V is TRBV30; 8 nucleotides match TRBD1. This CDR3 spans 15 amino acids. The germline V gene encodes CDR1 GTSNPN and CDR2 SVGIG (reference sequence). The ends lost 2 bases at V and 2 bases at J; junction bases unmatched: 5. The CDR3 sequence: CAWSTRTGTGNTIYF. CDR3 coding DNA: TGTGCCTGGAGTACACGGACAGGGACTGGAAACACCATATATTTT.

The chain recombines TRBV19 with TRBJ2-1; 9 nucleotides match TRBD2. Germline V gene data show CDR1 as LNHDA and CDR2 as SQIVND (reference sequence). The trim removed 4 bases at V and 8 bases at J, leaving 6 bases unmatched. This CDR3 spans 14 amino acids. CDR3 sequence reads: CASSTRGGRDEQFF. DNA of the CDR3: TGTGCCAGTAGTACGCGGGGGGGCCGTGATGAGCAGTTCTTC.